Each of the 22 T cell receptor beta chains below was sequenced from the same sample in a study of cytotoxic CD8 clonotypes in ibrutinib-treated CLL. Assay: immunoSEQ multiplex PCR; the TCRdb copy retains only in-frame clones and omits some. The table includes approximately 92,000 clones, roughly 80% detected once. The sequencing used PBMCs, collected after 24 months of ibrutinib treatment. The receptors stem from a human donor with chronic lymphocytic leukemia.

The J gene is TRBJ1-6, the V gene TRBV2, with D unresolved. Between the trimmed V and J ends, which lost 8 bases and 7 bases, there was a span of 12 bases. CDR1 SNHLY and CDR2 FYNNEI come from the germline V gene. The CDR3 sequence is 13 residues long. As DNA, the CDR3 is TGTGCCAGCCGCCTTCGGAAAAATTCACCCCTCCACTTT. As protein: CASRLRKNSPLHF.

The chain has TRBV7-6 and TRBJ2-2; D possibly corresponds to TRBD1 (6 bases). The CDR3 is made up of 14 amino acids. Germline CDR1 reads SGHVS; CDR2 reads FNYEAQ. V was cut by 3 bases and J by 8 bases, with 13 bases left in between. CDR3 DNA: TGTGCCAGCAGCTTTCGGGACATCGCGGGGGAGCTGTTTTTT. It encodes CASSFRDIAGELFF.

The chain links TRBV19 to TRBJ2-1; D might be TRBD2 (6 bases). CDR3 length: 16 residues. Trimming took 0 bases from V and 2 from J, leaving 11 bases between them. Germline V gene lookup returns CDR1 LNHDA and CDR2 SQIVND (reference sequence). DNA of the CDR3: TGTGCCAGTAGTATAGATGCGGGGAACCCCTACAATGAGCAGTTCTTC. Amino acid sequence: CASSIDAGNPYNEQFF.

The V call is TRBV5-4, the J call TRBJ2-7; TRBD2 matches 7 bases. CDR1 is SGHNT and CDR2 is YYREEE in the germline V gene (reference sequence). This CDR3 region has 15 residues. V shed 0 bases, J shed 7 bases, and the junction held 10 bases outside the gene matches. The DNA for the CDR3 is TGTGCCAGCAGCTTGGATGGCGGGAGCCCGCGTGAGCAGTACTTC. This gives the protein CASSLDGGSPREQYF. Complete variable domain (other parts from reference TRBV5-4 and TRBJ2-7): ETGVTQSPTHLIKTRGQQVTLRCSSQSGHNTVSWYQQALGQGPQFIFQYYREEENGRGNFPPRFSGLQFPNYSSELNVNALELDDSALYLCASSLDGGSPREQYFGPGTRLTVT.

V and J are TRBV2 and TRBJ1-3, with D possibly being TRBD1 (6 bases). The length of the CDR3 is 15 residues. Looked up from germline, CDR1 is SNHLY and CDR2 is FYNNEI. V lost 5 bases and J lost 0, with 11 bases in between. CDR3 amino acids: CASSLEGGSGNTIYF. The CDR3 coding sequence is TGTGCCAGCAGTCTGGAGGGGGGCTCTGGAAACACCATATATTTT.

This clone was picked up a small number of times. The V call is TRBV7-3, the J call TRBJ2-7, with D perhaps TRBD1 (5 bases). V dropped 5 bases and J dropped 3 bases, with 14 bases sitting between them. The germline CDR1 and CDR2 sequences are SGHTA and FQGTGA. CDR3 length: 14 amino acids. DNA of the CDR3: TGTGCCAGCAGCCTTGACAGCCTTGGCTACGAGCAGTACTTC. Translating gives CASSLDSLGYEQYF.

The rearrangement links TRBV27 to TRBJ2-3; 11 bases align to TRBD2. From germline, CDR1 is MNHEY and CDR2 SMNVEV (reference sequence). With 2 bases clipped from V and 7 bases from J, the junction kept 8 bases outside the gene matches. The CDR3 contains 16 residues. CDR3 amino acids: CASSLQRLAGMNTQYF. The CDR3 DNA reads TGTGCCAGCAGTTTACAACGACTAGCGGGAATGAATACGCAGTATTTT.

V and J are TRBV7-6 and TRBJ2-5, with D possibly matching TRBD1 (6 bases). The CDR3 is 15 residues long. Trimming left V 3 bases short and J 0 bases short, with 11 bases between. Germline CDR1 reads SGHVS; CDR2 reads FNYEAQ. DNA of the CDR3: TGTGCCAGCAGCTTTAGAGGACAGTACCAAGAGACCCAGTACTTC. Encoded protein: CASSFRGQYQETQYF.

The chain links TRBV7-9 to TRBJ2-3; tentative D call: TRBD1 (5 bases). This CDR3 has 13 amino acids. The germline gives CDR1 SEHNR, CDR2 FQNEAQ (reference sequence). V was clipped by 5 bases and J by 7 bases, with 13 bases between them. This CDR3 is CASSPRRVNTQYF. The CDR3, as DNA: TGTGCCAGCAGCCCCCGCAGGGTGAATACGCAGTATTTT.

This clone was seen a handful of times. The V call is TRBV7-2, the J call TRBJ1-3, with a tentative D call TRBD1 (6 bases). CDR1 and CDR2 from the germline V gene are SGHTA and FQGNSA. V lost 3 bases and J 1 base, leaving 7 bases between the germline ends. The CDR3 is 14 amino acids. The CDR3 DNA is TGTGCCAGCAGCTTCGGGACATCTGGAAACACCATATATTTT. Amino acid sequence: CASSFGTSGNTIYF.

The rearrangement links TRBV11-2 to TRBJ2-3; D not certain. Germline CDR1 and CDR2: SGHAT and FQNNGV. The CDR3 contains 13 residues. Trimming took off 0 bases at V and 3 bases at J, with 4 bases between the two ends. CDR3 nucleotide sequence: TGTGCCAGCAGCTTAGACAGAACAGATACGCAGTATTTT. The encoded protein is CASSLDRTDTQYF.

The CDR3 loop is CAWNSAFGTEAFF. In DNA, the CDR3 is TGTGCCTGGAACTCAGCCTTTGGAACTGAAGCTTTCTTT. The chain recombines TRBV30 with TRBJ1-1; D gene unclear. CDR3 length: 13 residues. V was clipped by 4 bases and J by 5 bases, with 14 bases between them. Germline CDR1 reads GTSNPN; CDR2 reads SVGIG (reference sequence).

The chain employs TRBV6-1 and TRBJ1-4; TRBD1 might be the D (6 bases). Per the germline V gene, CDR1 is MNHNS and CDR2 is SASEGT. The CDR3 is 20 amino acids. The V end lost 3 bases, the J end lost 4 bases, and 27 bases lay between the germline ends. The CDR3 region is CASSEQIRGLNWGDNEKLFF. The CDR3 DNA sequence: TGTGCCAGCAGTGAGCAAATCAGGGGCCTCAATTGGGGGGATAATGAAAAACTGTTTTTT.

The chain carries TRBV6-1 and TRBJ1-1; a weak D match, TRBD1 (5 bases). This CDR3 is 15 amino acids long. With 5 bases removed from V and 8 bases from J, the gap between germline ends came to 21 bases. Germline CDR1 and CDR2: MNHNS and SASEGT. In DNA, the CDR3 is TGTGCCAGCAGTTCCATCCATCCGGGACCCAGGGAAGCTTTCTTT. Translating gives CASSSIHPGPREAFF.

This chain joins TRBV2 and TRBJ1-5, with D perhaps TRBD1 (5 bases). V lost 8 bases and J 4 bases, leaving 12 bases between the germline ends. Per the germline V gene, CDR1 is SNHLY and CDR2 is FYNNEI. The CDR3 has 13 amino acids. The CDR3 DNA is TGTGCCAGCTCTATCGAGGGGAATCAGCCCCAGCATTTT. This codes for CASSIEGNQPQHF.

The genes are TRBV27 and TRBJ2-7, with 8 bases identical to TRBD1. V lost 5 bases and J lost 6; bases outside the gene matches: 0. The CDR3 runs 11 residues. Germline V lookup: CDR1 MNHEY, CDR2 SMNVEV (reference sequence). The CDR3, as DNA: TGTGCCAGCAGTACAGGGGGCGAGCAGTACTTC. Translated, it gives CASSTGGEQYF.

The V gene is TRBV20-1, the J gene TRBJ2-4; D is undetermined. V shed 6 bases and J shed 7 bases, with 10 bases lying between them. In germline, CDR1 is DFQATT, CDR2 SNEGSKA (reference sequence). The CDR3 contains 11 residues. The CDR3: CSASAGNIQYF. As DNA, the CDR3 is TGCAGTGCCAGTGCCGGGAACATTCAGTACTTC.

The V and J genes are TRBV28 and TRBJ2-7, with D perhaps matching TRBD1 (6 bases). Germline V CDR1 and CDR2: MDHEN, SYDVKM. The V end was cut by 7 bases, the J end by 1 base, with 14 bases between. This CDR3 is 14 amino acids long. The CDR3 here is CASNIQGPSYEQYF. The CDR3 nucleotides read TGTGCCAGCAATATACAGGGTCCGTCCTACGAGCAGTACTTC.

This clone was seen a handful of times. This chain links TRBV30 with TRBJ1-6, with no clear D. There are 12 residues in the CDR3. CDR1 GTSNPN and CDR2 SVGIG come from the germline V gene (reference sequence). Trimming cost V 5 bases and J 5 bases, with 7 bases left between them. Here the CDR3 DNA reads TGTGCCTGGGGACCGAATAATTCACCCCTCCACTTT. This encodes CAWGPNNSPLHF.

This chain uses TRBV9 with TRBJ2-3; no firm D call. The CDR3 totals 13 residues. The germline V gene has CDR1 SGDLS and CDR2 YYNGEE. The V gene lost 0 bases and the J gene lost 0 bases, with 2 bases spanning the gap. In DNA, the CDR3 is TGTGCCAGCAGCGTAGATAGCACAGATACGCAGTATTTT. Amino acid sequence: CASSVDSTDTQYF.

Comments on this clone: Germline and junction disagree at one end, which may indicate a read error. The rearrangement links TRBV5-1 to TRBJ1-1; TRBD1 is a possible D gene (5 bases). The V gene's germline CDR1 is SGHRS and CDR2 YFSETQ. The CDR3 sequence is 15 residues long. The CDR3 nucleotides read TGCGCCAGCAGTTTGGCTGGGACGGAGAACACTGAAGCTTTCTTT. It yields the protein CASSLAGTENTEAFF.

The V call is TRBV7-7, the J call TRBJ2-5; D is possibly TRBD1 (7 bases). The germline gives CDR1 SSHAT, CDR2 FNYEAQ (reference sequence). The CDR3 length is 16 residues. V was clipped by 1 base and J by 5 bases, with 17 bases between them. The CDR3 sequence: CASSLGGGGAKETQYF. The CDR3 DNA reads TGTGCCAGCAGCTTAGGAGGAGGGGGCGCGAAGGAGACCCAGTACTTC.